This T cell receptor beta chain stems from a study of blood T cell repertoires in COVID-19. For the study at large: Material from acute and convalescent COVID-19 was sourced from the United States, Italy and Spain. Sources were T cells, B-cell-depleted T cells, or PBMCs; the material itself was cDNA or gDNA.

Authors' processing steps: Scientists estimated how many nucleated cells there were by amplifying reference gene primers. Assay used: immunoSEQ multiplex PCR; TCRdb lists only in-frame clones, some missing. The DNA was the basis for D and trimming; V, J and clone size are from that table. This sample has some 57,000 clones, with about 83% found just once. The germline CDR1 and CDR2 sequences are LNHDA and SQIVND (reference sequence). The ends were cut back, 6 bases at V and 3 bases at J, with 15 bases in the middle. The CDR3 totals 14 residues. Sequencing was carried out using peripheral blood. The TCR sequence derives from a woman older than 75 with acute or convalescent COVID-19. The V call is TRBV19, the J call TRBJ2-7, with D possibly being TRBD1 (6 bases). The DNA of the CDR3 is TGTGCCAGTAGCCTAGGGGACACATTCTACGAGCAGTACTTC. Encoded protein: CASSLGDTFYEQYF.